This T cell receptor beta chain was found in a study of blood T cells in healthy people across ages (dated by TCRdb to between 2014 and 2017). Regarding the study in general: In model experiments, template switching captured roughly one uniquely barcoded TCR beta cDNA molecule for every two T cells. Using deep sequencing normalized with unique cDNA molecular identifiers, the study measured how TCR beta repertoire diversity changes with age. Donors were grouped into four age groups: young (average approximately 15 years), middle-aged (over 35), aged (62) and long-lived (82). To avoid experimental bias, donors of different ages were randomly spread across the sequencing lanes. For two donors (one aged 18 to 30 and one aged 80 or older), the study analyzed two additional independent replicas of 1 million unique cDNA reads from the same blood draw.

Study-wide findings and limitations: Donor CMV infection status was unknown, potentially confounding age-related changes in expanded clonotypes. A strong correlation was found between observed TCR beta diversity and the percentage of naive T cells measured by flow cytometry. Compared with the aged group, more naive CD4+ T cells, fewer expanded clones and increased TCR diversity were shown by the long-lived group, suggesting age selection. Observed TCR beta diversity per million T cells fell roughly linearly with age, and a significant reduction was already apparent by age around 40. Estimates of total diversity based on one million sequenced T cells were considered lower bounds and underestimates. Conclusive comparison of naive and antigen-experienced compartments was prevented by the profiling of bulk unsorted PBMCs.

Donors were 30 to 45 systemically healthy Caucasian individuals from Russia aged 6 to 90 years. Around 9.7 milliliters of peripheral blood were collected from each donor into EDTA-treated Vacutainer tubes. Ficoll-Paque density-gradient centrifugation was used to isolate PBMCs, with at least 6.5 million obtained per sample. Total RNA, at least 6 micrograms per sample, was extracted from PBMCs with Trizol reagent. For every donor, an aliquot of PBMCs went through flow cytometry to measure the percentages of naive CD45RAhigh/CD27high T cells. On this clonotype: The antigen this receptor binds is unknown. No qualities accompany the bases; no much larger clone lies one base away.

The library was made by 5' RACE. The sample was run on an Illumina HiSeq 2500. A second PCR of roughly 6 to 11 cycles was run with a J-beta primer mix and a sample-barcoded 5' primer. A unique molecular identifier was introduced onto each TCR beta cDNA molecule by a template-switch 5' adaptor carrying 12 random nucleotides. Each sample yielded at least 3 million CDR3-containing paired-end reads. All of the RNA was converted into first-strand cDNA using the Mint cDNA synthesis kit, with a TRBC-specific oligonucleotide serving as the primer. Following uracil-DNA glycosylase treatment, a first 18-cycle PCR with universal primers M1SS and BC2_uni_R was performed on all cDNA. In the paper's pipeline: Normalization of each sample was performed by random selection of 1 million high-quality reads, each carrying a distinct molecular identifier. Instead of being binned into consensus sequences, reads that shared molecular identifiers were thrown out. MiTCR, run with a Q25 quality threshold and the strictest error-elimination algorithm, handled CDR3 identification, clonotype clustering and error correction. A nonparametric unseen species model using Euler transformation provided a lower-bound estimate of total TCR beta diversity. Starting from the raw public reads, TCRdb applied fastp trimming at Q25, assembled clones with MiXCR and retained in-frame beta chains. Every CDR3 protein is listed once, alongside the most common genes and DNA of its rows. The V and J calls follow TCRdb's processing rather than the paper's. The sample table lists around 900,000 distinct CDR3 sequences, 25% to 35% of them with a count of one. The biggest ten clones account for around 16% of the sample.

V loses 4 bases, J loses 9 bases, and the germline ends lie 22 bases apart. CDR1 and CDR2 (SGHTA, FQGNSA) derive from the germline V gene. The CDR3 contains 15 residues, cysteine and phenylalanine counted. CDR3 DNA only is kept here, 45 bases in frame from base 1. In this chain, TRBV7-2 is recombined with TRBJ2-7, with the D gene tentatively TRBD1 or TRBD2, based on 5 matching bases in each. The source of this sequence is a woman aged 80 or over in good health. The sequencing input was blood. The DNA sequence reads TGTGCCAGCAGCTCCCAGGGACCGGCCGGCGGTGTGCAGTACTTC. It specifies CASSSQGPAGGVQYF.